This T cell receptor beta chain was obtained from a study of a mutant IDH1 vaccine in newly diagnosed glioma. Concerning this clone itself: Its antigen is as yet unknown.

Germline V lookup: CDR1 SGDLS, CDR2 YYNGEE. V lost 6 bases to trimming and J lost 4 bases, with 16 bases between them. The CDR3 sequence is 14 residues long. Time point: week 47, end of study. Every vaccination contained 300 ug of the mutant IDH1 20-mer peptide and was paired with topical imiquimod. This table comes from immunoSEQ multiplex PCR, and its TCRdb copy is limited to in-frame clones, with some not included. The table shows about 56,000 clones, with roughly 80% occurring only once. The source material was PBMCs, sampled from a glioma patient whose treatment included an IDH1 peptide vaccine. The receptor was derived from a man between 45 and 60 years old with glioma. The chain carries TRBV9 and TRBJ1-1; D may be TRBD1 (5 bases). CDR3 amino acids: CASNPQVASTEAFF. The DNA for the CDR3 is TGTGCCAGCAACCCACAGGTCGCGAGCACTGAAGCTTTCTTT.